These 28 T cell receptor beta chains share one sample of origin, sequenced in a study of CD8+ T cells in alopecia areata. Treatment in this sample: oral pan-JAK inhibitor, 5-10 mg twice daily. It was cDNA, reverse transcribed from extracted RNA, that served as the sequencing template. TCRdb's copy holds only in-frame clones and misses some; the assay was immunoSEQ multiplex PCR. Here the sample spans 200,000 to 250,000 clones, 50% to 75% being singletons. The starting material was CD4+ T cells sorted from blood, obtained at week 4, from a patient treated with tofacitinib. Receptor source: a human donor with alopecia areata.

There are a few counts of this clone. The chain couples TRBV9 to TRBJ1-2; D not resolved. The germline V gene encodes CDR1 SGDLS and CDR2 YYNGEE. CDR3 length: 13 residues. V was trimmed by 4 bases and J by 3 bases, leaving 10 bases between them. CDR3 DNA: TGTGCCAGCAGCTTGTCAGTGGACTATGGCTACACCTTC. Translation: CASSLSVDYGYTF.

This clone has more than one count but fewer than ten. CDR3 region: CASSLQGMDTQYF. CDR3 in DNA: TGTGCCAGCAGTTTACAGGGAATGGATACGCAGTATTTT. V usage is TRBV28 and J usage is TRBJ2-3, with D possibly TRBD1 on 5 matching bases. The V gene lost 2 bases and the J gene lost 6 bases, with 9 bases spanning the gap. The CDR3 covers 13 residues. Germline V gene lookup returns CDR1 MDHEN and CDR2 SYDVKM.

The chain joins TRBV29-1 to TRBJ2-5; 7 positions agree with TRBD1. Germline V CDR1 and CDR2: SQVTM, ANQGSEA. The J segment lost 4 bases and the V segment lost 6 bases, leaving 8 bases of the junction unmatched. The CDR3 consists of 13 residues. In DNA, the CDR3 is TGCAGCGTCGTACAGGGGTGGGGAGAGACCCAGTACTTC. It codes for CSVVQGWGETQYF.

The sample holds one count of this clone. This chain uses TRBV10-3 with TRBJ1-2, with TRBD1 as a possible D gene (6 bases). Germline V gives CDR1 ENHRY, CDR2 SYGVKD. The germline V and J ends were trimmed by 6 bases and 7 bases, with 12 bases remaining between them. The CDR3 contains 12 residues. CDR3 in amino acids: CAIRGQPSGYTF. The CDR3 DNA follows: TGTGCCATCAGAGGACAGCCCAGTGGCTACACCTTC.

The chain recombines TRBV18 with TRBJ2-3; D is perhaps TRBD1 (5 bases). The CDR3 loop spans 17 amino acids. Germline V lookup: CDR1 KGHSH, CDR2 LQKENI. Trimming left V 4 bases short and J 3 bases short, with 20 bases between. The CDR3 sequence is CASSRMETVKVTDTQYF. The CDR3 coding sequence is TGTGCCAGCTCACGAATGGAGACAGTGAAGGTGACAGATACGCAGTATTTT.

In this sample, this clone turned up a few times. The rearrangement links TRBV7-8 to TRBJ2-7, with TRBD1 matching 10 bases. The length of the CDR3 is 14 residues. V was clipped by 2 bases and J by 6 bases; unmatched bases: 4. Germline V gives CDR1 SGHVS, CDR2 FQNEAQ. The CDR3 nucleotides are TGTGCCAGCAGCTTACAGGACAGGGGGGCCGAGCAGTACTTC. Translating gives CASSLQDRGAEQYF. The whole variable domain, remainder taken from reference TRBV7-8 and TRBJ2-7, is GAGVSQSPRYKVAKRGQDVALRCDPISGHVSLFWYQQALGQGPEFLTYFQNEAQLDKSGLPSDRFFAERPEGSVSTLKIQRTQQEDSAVYLCASSLQDRGAEQYFGPGTRLTVT.

Details on this clone: Different DNA sequences within this sample yield the same CDR3. This rearrangement joins TRBV7-9 to TRBJ2-5; D is undetermined. This CDR3 contains 11 residues. Germline values: CDR1 SEHNR, CDR2 FQNEAQ (reference sequence). V was shortened by 2 bases and J by 5 bases, with 3 bases between the two germline ends. DNA of the CDR3: TGTGCCAGCAGCTTACAGGAGACCCAGTACTTC. Encoded protein: CASSLQETQYF.

The chain is built from TRBV7-2 and TRBJ2-5, with TRBD2 identical over 7 bases. The CDR3 is 15 residues long. Looked up from germline, CDR1 is SGHTA and CDR2 is FQGNSA. After removal of 4 bases from V and 5 bases from J, the junction contained 10 bases not matched to a gene. The CDR3: CASSSLGGGSETQYF. The CDR3 coding sequence is TGTGCCAGCAGCTCTCTGGGCGGGGGTAGTGAGACCCAGTACTTC. Full variable domain (rest looked up from reference TRBV7-2 and TRBJ2-5): GAGVSQSPSNKVTEKGKDVELRCDPISGHTALYWYRQSLGQGLEFLIYFQGNSAPDKSGLPSDRFSAERTGGSVSTLTIQRTQQEDSAVYLCASSSLGGGSETQYFGPGTRLLVL.

The chain links TRBV6-1 to TRBJ1-2, with no clear D. V lost 7 bases, J lost 0 bases, and 15 bases lay in between. The CDR3 totals 15 residues. Germline V gene sequence: CDR1 MNHNS, CDR2 SASEGT. The chain's CDR3 is CASNKDPTPNYGYTF. The CDR3 coding sequence is TGTGCCAGCAATAAGGACCCCACGCCTAACTATGGCTACACCTTC.

CDR3 nucleotides: TGTGCCTGGACCCAATCCACAGGGAGGTACACCTTC. Protein: CAWTQSTGRYTF. This chain joins TRBV30 and TRBJ1-2; TRBD1 might be the D (6 bases). The CDR3 has 12 residues. Germline V lookup: CDR1 GTSNPN, CDR2 SVGIG (reference sequence). The V gene lost 4 bases and the J gene lost 11 bases, with 17 bases spanning the gap.

The V and J genes are TRBV2 and TRBJ1-2; the D is unclear. Germline V lookup: CDR1 SNHLY, CDR2 FYNNEI. The length of the CDR3 is 14 residues. The ends were cut back, 3 bases at V and 4 bases at J, with 12 bases in the middle. CDR3 loop: CASSESRDFYGYTF. The DNA of the CDR3 is TGTGCCAGCAGTGAGTCTAGGGATTTCTATGGCTACACCTTC.

In its sample, this clone was seen a few times. This CDR3 is CASSPGTGTPGEAFF. The DNA of the CDR3 is TGTGCCAGCTCACCTGGGACAGGGACTCCCGGTGAAGCTTTCTTT. The chain employs TRBV18 and TRBJ1-1, with 9 bases lining up with TRBD1. Germline CDR1 reads KGHSH; CDR2 reads LQKENI. CDR3 length: 15 residues. The junction had 9 bases not matched to a gene; V was cut back by 3 bases and J by 7 bases.

The chain has TRBV5-1 and TRBJ2-3; 9 positions agree with TRBD2. CDR1 and CDR2 (germline): SGHRS, YFSETQ. V was pared by 4 bases and J by 0 bases, with 9 bases of the junction left unmatched. The CDR3 extends over 17 amino acids. The CDR3 region is CASSPVNSGGSTDTQYF. The DNA of the CDR3 is TGCGCCAGCAGCCCCGTCAATAGCGGGGGTAGCACAGATACGCAGTATTTT.

This clone has a handful of counts. The chain couples TRBV7-2 to TRBJ2-7; no reliable D call. This CDR3 contains 13 residues. V gave up 3 bases and J gave up 6 bases, with 12 bases separating them. Per germline, CDR1 SGHTA and CDR2 FQGNSA. The chain's CDR3 is CASSLVVRREQYF. The CDR3 nucleotides are TGTGCCAGCAGCTTGGTAGTGAGGCGCGAGCAGTACTTC.

The V and J genes are TRBV5-6 and TRBJ1-2; D gene uncertain. The CDR3 runs to 12 residues. With 3 bases removed from V and 5 bases from J, the gap between germline ends came to 8 bases. CDR1 and CDR2 (germline): SGHDT, YYEEEE. The DNA for the CDR3 is TGTGCCAGCAGCTCGACGGCGTATGGCTACACCTTC. Amino acids: CASSSTAYGYTF.

As DNA, the CDR3 is TGCGCCAGCAGTACCCCTGGGACTAGCGGGGGGGCCGCGACAGATACGCAGTATTTT. Its translation: CASSTPGTSGGAATDTQYF. The genes are TRBV5-1 and TRBJ2-3, with 16 bases matching TRBD2. Germline V gene data show CDR1 as SGHRS and CDR2 as YFSETQ. CDR3 length: 19 amino acids. Trimming took 5 bases from V and 3 from J; bases not matched to a gene: 12.

This chain uses TRBV7-2 with TRBJ2-5; D is perhaps TRBD1 (5 bases). Germline lookup yields CDR1 SGHTA and CDR2 FQGNSA. This CDR3 region has 13 residues. Trimming removed 1 base at V and 5 bases at J, with 8 bases between. CDR3 region: CASSLGPGETQYF. CDR3 in DNA: TGTGCCAGCAGCTTAGGTCCAGGGGAGACCCAGTACTTC.

This clone was recorded a few times. In nucleotides, the CDR3 is TGCGCCAGCAGCACGGGACTGGCGGGCTCCTACGAGCAGTACTTC. Amino acids: CASSTGLAGSYEQYF. The rearrangement joins TRBV5-1 to TRBJ2-7, with a weak D call TRBD2 (6 bases). The germline V gene encodes CDR1 SGHRS and CDR2 YFSETQ. This CDR3 spans 15 amino acids. Trimming pared 4 bases from V and 0 bases from J, leaving 14 bases between. The entire variable domain, with the rest obtained from reference TRBV5-1 and TRBJ2-7, is as follows: KAGVTQTPRYLIKTRGQQVTLSCSPISGHRSVSWYQQTPGQGLQFLFEYFSETQRNKGNFPGRFSGRQFSNSRSEMNVSTLELGDSALYLCASSTGLAGSYEQYFGPGTRLTVT.

The chain couples TRBV2 to TRBJ2-7; 7 bases fit TRBD1. Germline V gene data show CDR1 as SNHLY and CDR2 as FYNNEI. The V gene end was trimmed by 10 bases and the J gene end by 3 bases; junction bases not matched to a gene: 3. This CDR3 spans 11 amino acids. The CDR3 DNA sequence: TGTGCCAACAGGGGTGGCTACGAGCAGTACTTC. It translates to CANRGGYEQYF.

The chain uses TRBV30 and TRBJ2-4, with D possibly called TRBD1 or TRBD2 (5 bases each). CDR3 length: 13 amino acids. The germline CDR1 and CDR2 sequences are GTSNPN and SVGIG (reference sequence). V lost 8 bases and J 8 bases, leaving 19 bases between the germline ends. CDR3 amino acids: CAGVWGSGDIQYF. DNA for the CDR3: TGTGCCGGAGTATGGGGGTCCGGTGACATTCAGTACTTC.

The V call is TRBV7-2, the J call TRBJ2-3, with D unclear. The CDR3 spans 14 residues. From germline, CDR1 is SGHTA and CDR2 FQGNSA. V lost 5 bases and J 2 bases, leaving 11 bases between the germline ends. DNA for the CDR3: TGTGCCAGCAGCCCACGGCCATACACAGATACGCAGTATTTT. Protein: CASSPRPYTDTQYF. The whole variable domain, remainder taken from reference TRBV7-2 and TRBJ2-3, is GAGVSQSPSNKVTEKGKDVELRCDPISGHTALYWYRQSLGQGLEFLIYFQGNSAPDKSGLPSDRFSAERTGGSVSTLTIQRTQQEDSAVYLCASSPRPYTDTQYFGPGTRLTVL.

The chain uses TRBV2 and TRBJ1-1; 9 nucleotides line up with TRBD1. The germline V gene encodes CDR1 SNHLY and CDR2 FYNNEI. With 6 bases clipped from V and 3 bases from J, the junction kept 5 bases outside the gene matches. The CDR3 contains 14 residues. CDR3 nucleotides: TGTGCCAGCAGCCTAGACAGGGGGGACACTGAAGCTTTCTTT. It yields the protein CASSLDRGDTEAFF.

The chain has TRBV5-1 and TRBJ2-2; a possible D gene is TRBD2 (6 bases). Trimming removed 0 bases from V and 7 bases from J, with 16 bases in between. Germline assignment: CDR1 SGHRS and CDR2 YFSETQ. This CDR3 is 16 amino acids long. The CDR3 here is CASSLGAGHGVGELFF. CDR3 sequence (DNA): TGCGCCAGCAGCTTGGGAGCGGGCCACGGAGTCGGGGAGCTGTTTTTT.

The gene calls are TRBV5-5 and TRBJ1-1; D might be TRBD1 (5 bases). The CDR3 contains 14 residues. Germline CDR1 reads SGHKS; CDR2 reads YYEKEE (reference sequence). Trimming cost V 4 bases and J 0 bases, with 10 bases left between them. This CDR3 is CASSRLGVNTEAFF. The CDR3, as DNA: TGTGCCAGCAGCCGGCTGGGGGTGAACACTGAAGCTTTCTTT. The variable domain in full, completed from reference TRBV5-5 and TRBJ1-1, reads DAGVTQSPTHLIKTRGQQVTLRCSPISGHKSVSWYQQVLGQGPQFIFQYYEKEERGRGNFPDRFSARQFPNYSSELNVNALLLGDSALYLCASSRLGVNTEAFFGQGTRLTVV.

This chain links TRBV2 with TRBJ2-2, with D uncertain. CDR1 is SNHLY and CDR2 is FYNNEI in the germline V gene. Trimming left V 4 bases short and J 7 bases short, with 7 bases between. This CDR3 spans 12 amino acids. In DNA form, the CDR3 reads TGTGCCAGCAGTGTTTGGGTCGGGGAGCTGTTTTTT. It is translated as CASSVWVGELFF. The variable domain in full, completed from reference TRBV2 and TRBJ2-2, reads EPEVTQTPSHQVTQMGQEVILRCVPISNHLYFYWYRQILGQKVEFLVSFYNNEISEKSEIFDDQFSVERPDGSNFTLKIRSTKLEDSAMYFCASSVWVGELFFGEGSRLTVL.

The DNA of the CDR3 is TGTGCCAGCAGGGGAAATTCCTATGGCTACACCTTC. Amino acid sequence: CASRGNSYGYTF. The chain joins TRBV7-9 to TRBJ1-2; D ambiguous. Germline assignment: CDR1 SEHNR and CDR2 FQNEAQ (reference sequence). V was clipped by 6 bases and J by 4 bases, with 9 bases between them. The CDR3 totals 12 residues.

The gene calls are TRBV7-6 and TRBJ2-6; D may be TRBD1 or TRBD2 (5 bases each). Germline V CDR1 and CDR2: SGHVS, FNYEAQ. V was pared by 5 bases and J by 4 bases, with 9 bases between. This CDR3 has 14 residues. This CDR3 reads CASSPGSGANVLTF. As DNA, the CDR3 is TGTGCCAGCAGCCCAGGGAGCGGGGCCAACGTCCTGACTTTC.

The V gene is TRBV5-6, the J gene TRBJ2-3; D remains ambiguous. The CDR3 loop spans 13 amino acids. Trimming removed 0 bases from V and 9 bases from J, with 11 bases in between. In germline, CDR1 is SGHDT, CDR2 YYEEEE. The CDR3, as DNA: TGTGCCAGCAGCTTGGCCTCGGTTCCCACGCAGTATTTT. The encoded protein is CASSLASVPTQYF.